This TCR beta chain is drawn from a study of T cells in Graves' hyperthyroidism and ophthalmopathy (dated by TCRdb to the late 2010s). Regarding the study in general: Peripheral blood samples were taken at initial diagnosis, before any treatment was given. To identify distinguishing TCR V-J signatures, a discovery cohort of about 100 patients was used, comprising fewer than 45 with Graves' ophthalmopathy and 57 with stable Graves' hyperthyroidism. Prospective prediction of ophthalmopathy was tested in an independent validation cohort consisting of roughly 19 hyperthyroidism patients and approximately 16 patients who later progressed to ophthalmopathy. The roughly 100 discovery patients were randomly divided into training and test sets at a 7:3 ratio. In more than 5 Graves' hyperthyroidism patients, the study also compared T-cell repertoires from thyroid tissue with T-cell repertoires from blood. After blood sampling, hyperthyroidism patients were treated with methimazole at a starting dose of 30 mg daily, and ophthalmopathy patients were treated with high-dose intravenous methylprednisolone. The paper reports TCR Vbeta CDR3 sequencing of approximately 140 peripheral blood samples: approximately 41 ophthalmopathy, approximately 74 hyperthyroidism and approximately 17 progressor patients. What the research found in general, with its limitations: Most expanded thyroid clonotypes (frequency above 0.001) were also detected in blood, a finding suggesting that blood repertoires may reflect thyroid immune responses. Ophthalmopathy was separated from stable hyperthyroidism by a 13 V-J signature model, with just over 85% sensitivity and approximately 84% specificity obtained in cross-validation and 80%/75% obtained in testing. No statistical method was used to set the sample size in advance, and investigators knew the group allocation. During validation, the model predicted progression to ophthalmopathy a median of around 7 months ahead of onset, with almost 71% sensitivity and around 73% specificity.

This clonotype turned up a few times. The antigen this receptor binds is unknown. Per-base quality was not reported, and no clone a single base away is much larger than it. CDR1 and CDR2 are read off the germline V gene as SGHRS and YFSETQ. Trimming takes 1 base from V and 2 bases from J, and the germline ends sit 14 bases apart. Its CDR3 holds 16 amino acids, cysteine through phenylalanine. Kept here is only the CDR3 DNA, which spans 48 bases and is read in frame from base 1. The TCR beta CDR3 regions were amplified from the RNA transcripts. The first round of RT-PCR for the TCR CDR3 was performed with the HTBI primer set and the Qiagen OneStep RT-PCR kit. Libraries were constructed in a second round of multiplex PCR, after which size selection and purification were carried out. Libraries were sequenced paired-end with 100 bp reads on an Illumina HiSeq2000. Turning to the authors' computational methods: SOAPnuke was used to process the raw data, throwing out any read that contained adapters or uncalled bases, had a mean Phred below 15, or lacked an exact constant-primer or identifier match. COPE v1.2.5 was used to merge high-quality paired reads, and clonotypes were defined as unique nucleotide sequences. MiTCR v1.1 was used to align the clonotypes against IMGT TRBV, TRBD and TRBJ reference segments. Analysis was restricted to V-J combinations with a frequency above 0.0001, which covered 99.2% of repertoires. A TCS score was defined as the ratio between F50 (clonal expansion) and ExV (chaos), using BLOSUM62-based TCRdist between CDR3 peptides within each V-J. Welch's t-statistics and random forest reduced just over 500 V-J features to roughly 13, which were used in a naive Bayes classifier (R e1071). TCRdb cleaned the public reads at Q25 with fastp, built clones with MiXCR and kept in-frame beta chains. Identical CDR3 protein sequences are pooled into one entry, listed with their most common genes and DNA. These V and J calls derive from TCRdb rather than the authors' analysis. The table for this sample lists around 620,000 distinct CDR3 sequences; 15% to 20% of them were counted only once. Together, the top ten hold 3.5% to 4% of the sample.

Graves' hyperthyroidism was defined as stable when no progression to ophthalmopathy occurred over 18 months of follow-up. Hyperthyroidism patients were newly diagnosed, with disease duration under 2 months, and aged 18 to 65 years. Exclusion was applied to patients with uncontrolled infections, other autoimmune diseases, pregnancy or lactation. Diagnoses were established on the basis of clinical symptoms, serum thyroxine and TRAb, thyroid ultrasound, and orbital computed tomography. PBMCs were separated from 7.5 to 10 ml of fresh peripheral blood using Ficoll-Paque density gradient centrifugation. Total RNA was extracted using Trizol reagent, and RNA quality was assessed on an Agilent 2100 Bioanalyzer.

The sequenced material came from blood. The receptor chain draws on TRBV5-1 and TRBJ2-3, with a tentative D gene TRBD2 over 6 matching bases. The clonotype was recovered from a woman aged 25 to 45 with Graves' hyperthyroidism. The CDR3 reads CASSLNPGLDTDTQYF. In nucleotide form, the sequence is TGCGCCAGCAGCTTGAATCCGGGACTGGACACAGATACGCAGTATTTT.